Each of the 5 T cell receptor beta chains below was sequenced from the same sample in a study of blood T cell repertoires in COVID-19. Sequenced by immunoSEQ multiplex PCR; TCRdb stores in-frame clones only, minus some. The table includes fewer than 150,000 clones, more than 75% detected once. Sequencing was performed on peripheral blood. These receptors all stem from a human donor in a cohort sampled during active COVID-19.

The chain has TRBV6-1 and TRBJ2-1; 8 bases map to TRBD1. V lost 4 bases and J lost 8; bases outside the gene matches: 22. The CDR3 has 19 residues. Per the germline V gene, CDR1 is MNHNS and CDR2 is SASEGT. This chain's CDR3 is CASSVLPEVRTGKGDEQFF. CDR3 DNA sequence: TGTGCCAGCAGTGTCCTGCCTGAGGTCCGGACAGGGAAGGGGGATGAGCAGTTCTTC.

This chain joins TRBV5-1 and TRBJ2-7; 7 nucleotides agree with TRBD1. The germline V gene encodes CDR1 SGHRS and CDR2 YFSETQ. Losses at the gene ends were 4 bases for V and 1 base for J; bases not matched to a gene: 8. The CDR3 sequence is 15 residues long. This chain's CDR3 is CASSTSGQISYEQYF. CDR3 DNA sequence: TGCGCCAGCAGCACGTCGGGACAGATTTCCTACGAGCAGTACTTC.

The chain combines TRBV18 with TRBJ2-2; TRBD2 is a possible D gene (6 bases). V lost 0 bases and J lost 4, with 12 bases in between. The CDR3 runs to 16 residues. CDR1 and CDR2 (germline): KGHSH, LQKENI. The CDR3 sequence is CASSPPPGVCTGELFF. The CDR3 nucleotides read TGTGCCAGCTCACCACCCCCGGGAGTTTGCACCGGGGAGCTGTTTTTT.

J is TRBJ2-3 and V is TRBV29-1; D is ambiguous. The CDR3 covers 11 residues. In germline, CDR1 is SQVTM, CDR2 ANQGSEA. The V gene lost 7 bases and the J gene lost 2 bases, with 7 bases spanning the gap. In DNA form, the CDR3 reads TGCAGCGGGGCCACCACAGATACGCAGTATTTT. Its protein product is CSGATTDTQYF.

The genes are TRBV18 and TRBJ2-3; TRBD2 matches 7 bases. V gave up 3 bases and J gave up 3 bases; unmatched junction bases: 6. CDR1 is KGHSH and CDR2 is LQKENI in the germline V gene. CDR3 length equals 15 residues. CDR3 in amino acids: CASSPPGGGTDTQYF. CDR3 sequence (DNA): TGTGCCAGCTCACCGCCGGGAGGAGGTACAGATACGCAGTATTTT.